A selection of T cell receptor beta chains follows, all from one sample in a study of cytomegalovirus exposure and HLA in healthy donors. Produced via immunoSEQ multiplex PCR; TCRdb's table is partial and in-frame only. The sample gives under 200,000 clones, roughly 80% of which show up once; approximately 1.5% is in the top ten. The material sequenced was PBMCs. The receptor set was obtained from a girl between 10 and 17 years old in good health and CMV-seropositive. Both conserved end residues are part of each CDR3. The D gene is left open where the match is weak. Clone size is shown for a subset of rows, as once, few, many or a class of expanded clone.

clone_size	j_call	v_call	d_call	cdr3_nt	cdr3_aa
few	TRBJ2-2	TRBV25-1	TRBD1	TGTGCCAGCAGTGAGAGCAGGGGGCGAATCGGGGAGCTGTTTTTT	CASSESRGRIGELFF
NA	TRBJ2-5	TRBV5-6	NA	TGTGCCAGCGGGGGGGGCCAGACCCAGTACTTC	CASGGGQTQYF
NA	TRBJ2-1	TRBV6-6	TRBD2	TGTGCCAGCAGTGGGAGGGTCAATGAGCAGTTCTTC	CASSGRVNEQFF
few	TRBJ1-2	TRBV25-1	NA	TGTGCCAGCAGTGTGCAACAGGGAAACTATGGCTACACCTTC	CASSVQQGNYGYTF
NA	TRBJ2-1	TRBV28	TRBD2	TGTGCCAGCAGTTCCCCAAAACTAGCGGGGGGGACGAGCTCCTACAATGAGCAGTTCTTC	CASSSPKLAGGTSSYNEQFF
few	TRBJ2-4	TRBV4-3	NA	TGCGCCAGCAGCCAAGGGCATGGTGAGCTAGCCAACATTCAGTACTTC	CASSQGHGELANIQYF
NA	TRBJ2-1	TRBV6-5	NA	TGTGCCAGCAGTTACTCAGAGAGCTCCTACAATGAGCAGTTCTTC	CASSYSESSYNEQFF
NA	TRBJ2-7	TRBV11-2	TRBD1	TGTGCCAGCAGCTTAGCCGGGACAGGGGGCTACGAGCAGTACTTC	CASSLAGTGGYEQYF
few	TRBJ1-4	TRBV7-2	NA	TGTGCCAGCAGCTTAGCAGCCAGGGGATTCACTAATGAAAAACTGTTTTTT	CASSLAARGFTNEKLFF
NA	TRBJ1-1	TRBV5-4	NA	TGTGCCAGCAGCTTAGGGACTATGAACACTGAAGCTTTCTTT	CASSLGTMNTEAFF
NA	TRBJ2-7	TRBV28	NA	TGTGCCAGCAGTTTGGGGGGCTCCTACGAGCAGTACTTC	CASSLGGSYEQYF
NA	TRBJ2-3	TRBV5-1	NA	TGCGCCAGCAGGCGGGACAGCACAGATACGCAGTATTTT	CASRRDSTDTQYF
NA	TRBJ2-5	TRBV5-6	TRBD2	TGTGCCAGCAGCCTGCCGGGACTAGCGGGCCAAGAGACCCAGTACTTC	CASSLPGLAGQETQYF
NA	TRBJ1-3	TRBV9	NA	TGTGCCAGCAGCGTAGCCGTGGGCACGCTCTCTGGAAACACCATATATTTT	CASSVAVGTLSGNTIYF
NA	TRBJ1-1	TRBV19	NA	TGTGCCAGTAGTAAGTTGGAAGGGGCTGAAGCTTTCTTT	CASSKLEGAEAFF
NA	TRBJ1-2	TRBV6-1	TRBD1	TGTGCCAGCAGTGCCTACAGGGGCTATGGCTACACCTTC	CASSAYRGYGYTF
few	TRBJ2-7	TRBV7-9	NA	TGTGCCAGCAGCTTTCTACCTAGCCTCTCCTACGAGCAGTACTTC	CASSFLPSLSYEQYF
NA	TRBJ1-1	TRBV7-2	NA	TGTGCCAGCAGCCCATCCCCCCCGGGTTGGACTGAAGCTTTCTTT	CASSPSPPGWTEAFF
once	TRBJ1-1	TRBV9	NA	TGTGCCAGCAGCGTAGCTCAGGGCGGATGGACTGAAGCTTTCTTT	CASSVAQGGWTEAFF
NA	TRBJ1-1	TRBV29-1	NA	TGCAGCGTTGTAATGAACACTGAAGCTTTCTTT	CSVVMNTEAFF
NA	TRBJ1-5	TRBV30	NA	TGTGCCTGGAGTTTCGGGACATCTCAGCCCCAGCATTTT	CAWSFGTSQPQHF
NA	TRBJ2-4	TRBV9	NA	TGTGCCAGCAGCGTAGGGCTAGCCAAAAACATTCAGTACTTC	CASSVGLAKNIQYF
NA	TRBJ2-1	TRBV4-1	NA	TGCGCCAGCAGCCAAGCATCGGGGTCATTCTACAATGAGCAGTTCTTC	CASSQASGSFYNEQFF
NA	TRBJ1-5	TRBV6-5	TRBD1	TGTGCCAGCAGCCTCACAGGGGGCAGGGGTCAGCCCCAGCATTTT	CASSLTGGRGQPQHF
few	TRBJ1-5	TRBV19	TRBD1	TGTGCCAGTAGTATAGGGACAGGGAGCGTTGGTCAGCCCCAGCATTTT	CASSIGTGSVGQPQHF
NA	TRBJ2-7	TRBV18	TRBD2	TGTGCCAGCTCAGCGGGGACTAGCGGGGGTCACGAGCAGTACTTC	CASSAGTSGGHEQYF
few	TRBJ1-2	TRBV11-2	NA	TGTGCCAGCAGCCCCACGGGGGGCAACTATGGCTACACCTTC	CASSPTGGNYGYTF
NA	TRBJ2-5	TRBV28	TRBD2	TGTGCCAGCAGGATAGCCGCGGGACTAGCGGTAGAAGAGACCCAGTACTTC	CASRIAAGLAVEETQYF
few	TRBJ1-4	TRBV4-1	TRBD1	TGCGCCAGCAGCCGAACCGGGACAGGGGGCCGTGAAAAACTGTTTTTT	CASSRTGTGGREKLFF